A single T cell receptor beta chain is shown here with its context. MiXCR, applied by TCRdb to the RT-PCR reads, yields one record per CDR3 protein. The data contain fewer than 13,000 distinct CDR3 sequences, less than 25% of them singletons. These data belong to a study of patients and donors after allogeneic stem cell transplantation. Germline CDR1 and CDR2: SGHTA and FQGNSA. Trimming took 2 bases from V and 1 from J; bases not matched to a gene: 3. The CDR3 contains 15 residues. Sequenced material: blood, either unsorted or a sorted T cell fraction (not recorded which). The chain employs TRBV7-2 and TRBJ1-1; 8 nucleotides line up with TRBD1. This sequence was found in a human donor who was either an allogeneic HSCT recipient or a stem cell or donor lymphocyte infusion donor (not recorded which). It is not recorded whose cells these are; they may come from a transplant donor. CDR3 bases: TGTGCCAGCAGCTTACAGGGGGCGGCGAACACTGAAGCTTTCTTT. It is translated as CASSLQGAANTEAFF.